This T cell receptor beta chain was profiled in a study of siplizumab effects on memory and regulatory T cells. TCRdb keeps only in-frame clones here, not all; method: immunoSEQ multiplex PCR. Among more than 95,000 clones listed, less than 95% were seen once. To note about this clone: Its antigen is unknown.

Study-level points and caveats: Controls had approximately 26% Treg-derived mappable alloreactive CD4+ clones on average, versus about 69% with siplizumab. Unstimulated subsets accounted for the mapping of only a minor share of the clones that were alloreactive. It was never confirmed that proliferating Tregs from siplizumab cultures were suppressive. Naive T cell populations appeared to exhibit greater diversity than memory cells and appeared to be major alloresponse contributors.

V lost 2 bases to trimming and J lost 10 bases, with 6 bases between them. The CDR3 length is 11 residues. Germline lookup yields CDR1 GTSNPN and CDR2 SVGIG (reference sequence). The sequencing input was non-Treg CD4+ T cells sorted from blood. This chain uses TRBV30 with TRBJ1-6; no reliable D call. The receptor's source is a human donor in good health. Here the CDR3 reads CAWSPGSPLHF. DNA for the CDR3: TGTGCCTGGAGTCCCGGATCACCCCTCCACTTT. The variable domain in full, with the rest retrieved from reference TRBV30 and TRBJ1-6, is SQTIHQWPATLVQPVGSPLSLECTVEGTSNPNLYWYRQAAGRGLQLLFYSVGIGQISSEVPQNLSASRPQDRQFILSSKKLLLSDSGFYLCAWSPGSPLHFGNGTRLTVT.